The table lists the clone carrying this T cell receptor beta chain with a few counts. Its antigen is unknown. The record originates from a study of response to subunit inactivated influenza vaccine. One entry per CDR3 protein, called by TCRdb with MiXCR from the RT-PCR reads. This table holds about 540,000 distinct CDR3 sequences, under 30% found once. Study conclusions and caveats: It was the authors' suggestion that each seasonal influenza vaccination recruits few new T cells.

Germline V gene sequence: CDR1 SGHRS, CDR2 YFSETQ. This CDR3 has 18 residues. With V trimmed by 3 bases and J by 4 bases, 7 bases remained unmatched. This sample also belongs to another study, concerning T cells expressing NK-cell markers. That source adds: Scientists made TCR beta cDNA using 5'RACE template switching with UMIs. Sorted CD3+CD56+NKG2C+, CD3+CD56+NKG2C- and CD3+CD56-NKG2C+ T-cell subsets were beta-chain profiled. The study sequenced eight donors, seven HCMV-seropositive and one seronegative. In a group of several donors, dominant NKG2C+ clonotypes represented about 1.0-7.5% of CD8+ T cells.

The TCR originated in a man between 50 and 59 years old who received an inactivated influenza vaccine. The chain recombines TRBV5-1 with TRBJ2-6; 13 positions agree with TRBD2. Sequencing used CD4+ T cells sorted from PBMCs, obtained 12 days after vaccination. The CDR3 loop reads CASSSGLAGVTGANVLTF. The CDR3 region has the DNA TGCGCCAGCAGCTCAGGACTAGCGGGAGTTACAGGGGCCAACGTCCTGACTTTC. The whole variable domain, remainder taken from reference TRBV5-1 and TRBJ2-6, is KAGVTQTPRYLIKTRGQQVTLSCSPISGHRSVSWYQQTPGQGLQFLFEYFSETQRNKGNFPGRFSGRQFSNSRSEMNVSTLELGDSALYLCASSSGLAGVTGANVLTFGAGSRLTVL.